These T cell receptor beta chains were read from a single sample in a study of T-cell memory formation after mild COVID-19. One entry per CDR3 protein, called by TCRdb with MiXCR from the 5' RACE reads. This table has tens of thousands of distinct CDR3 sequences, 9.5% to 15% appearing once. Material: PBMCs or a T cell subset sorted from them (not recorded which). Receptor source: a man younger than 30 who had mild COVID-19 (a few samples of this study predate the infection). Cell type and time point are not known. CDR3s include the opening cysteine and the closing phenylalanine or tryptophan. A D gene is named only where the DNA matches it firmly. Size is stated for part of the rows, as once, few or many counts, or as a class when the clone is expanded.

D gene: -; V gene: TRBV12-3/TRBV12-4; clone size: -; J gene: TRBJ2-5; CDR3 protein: CASSWGYDVQETQYF; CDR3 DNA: TGTGCCAGCAGTTGGGGCTATGACGTCCAAGAGACCCAGTACTTC
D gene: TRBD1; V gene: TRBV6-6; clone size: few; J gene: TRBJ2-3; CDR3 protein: CASRDRGPDTQYF; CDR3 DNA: TGTGCCAGCAGGGACAGGGGTCCAGATACGCAGTATTTT
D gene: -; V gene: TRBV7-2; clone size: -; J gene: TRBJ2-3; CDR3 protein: CASSLDRSTDTQYF; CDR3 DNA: TGTGCCAGCAGCTTAGACAGAAGCACAGATACGCAGTATTTT
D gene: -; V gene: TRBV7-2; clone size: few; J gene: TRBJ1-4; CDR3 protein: CASSSHPVNEKLFF; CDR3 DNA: TGTGCCAGCAGCTCCCATCCCGTGAATGAAAAACTGTTTTTT
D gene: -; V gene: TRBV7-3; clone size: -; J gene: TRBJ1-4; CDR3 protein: CASSGNSATNEKLFF; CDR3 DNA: TGTGCCAGCAGCGGTAACAGCGCAACTAATGAAAAACTGTTTTTT
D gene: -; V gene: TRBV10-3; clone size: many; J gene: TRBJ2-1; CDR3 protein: CAISRQEFQEQFF; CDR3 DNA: TGTGCCATCAGTCGACAGGAATTCCAAGAGCAGTTCTTC
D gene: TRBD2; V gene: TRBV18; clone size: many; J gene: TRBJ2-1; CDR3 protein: CASSPPQRGGGEQFF; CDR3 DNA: TGTGCCAGCTCACCACCCCAGCGGGGGGGCGGTGAGCAGTTCTTC
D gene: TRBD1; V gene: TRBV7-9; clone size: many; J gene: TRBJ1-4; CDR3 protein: CASRPRQGQEKLFF; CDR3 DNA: TGTGCCAGCAGGCCTAGACAGGGCCAAGAAAAACTGTTTTTT
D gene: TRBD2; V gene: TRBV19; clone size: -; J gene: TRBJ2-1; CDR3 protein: CATEAGVSSYNEQFF; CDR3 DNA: TGTGCCACTGAGGCGGGGGTTAGCTCCTACAATGAGCAGTTCTTC
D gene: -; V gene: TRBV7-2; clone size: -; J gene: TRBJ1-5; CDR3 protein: CASSVHRGTQHF; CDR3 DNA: TGTGCCAGCAGCGTCCACCGTGGGACCCAGCATTTT
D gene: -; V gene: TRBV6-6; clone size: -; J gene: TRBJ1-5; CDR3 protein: CASSRTYNQPQHF; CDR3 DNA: TGTGCCAGCAGTCGGACATACAATCAGCCCCAGCATTTT
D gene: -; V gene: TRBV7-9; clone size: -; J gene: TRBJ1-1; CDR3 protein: CASSDYLRGGTEAFF; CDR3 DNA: TGTGCCAGCAGCGACTATCTTCGGGGGGGCACTGAAGCTTTCTTT
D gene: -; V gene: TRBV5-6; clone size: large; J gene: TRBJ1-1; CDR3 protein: CASSLEGYGTPAEAFF; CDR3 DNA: TGTGCCAGCAGCTTGGAAGGGTACGGGACGCCGGCTGAAGCTTTCTTT
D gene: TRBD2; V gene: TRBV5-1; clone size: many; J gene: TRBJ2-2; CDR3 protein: CASSLGLAGYMELFF; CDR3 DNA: TGCGCCAGCAGCTTGGGACTAGCGGGGTACATGGAGCTGTTTTTT
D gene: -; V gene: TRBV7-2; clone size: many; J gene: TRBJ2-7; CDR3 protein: CASSLQGGSGEQYF; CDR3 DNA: TGTGCCAGCAGCCTACAGGGAGGATCTGGCGAGCAGTACTTC
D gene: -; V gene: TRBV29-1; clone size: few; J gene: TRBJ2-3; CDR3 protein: CSVSSPIVSDTQYF; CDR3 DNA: TGCAGCGTTTCATCCCCCATCGTCTCAGATACGCAGTATTTT
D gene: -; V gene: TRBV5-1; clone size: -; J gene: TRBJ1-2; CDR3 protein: CASRQKAGMGNYGYTF; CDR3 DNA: TGCGCCAGCAGGCAGAAGGCGGGAATGGGTAACTATGGCTACACCTTC
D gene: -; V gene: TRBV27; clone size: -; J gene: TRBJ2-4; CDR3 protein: CASSTSAKNIQYF; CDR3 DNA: TGTGCCAGCAGCACGTCGGCCAAAAACATTCAGTACTTC
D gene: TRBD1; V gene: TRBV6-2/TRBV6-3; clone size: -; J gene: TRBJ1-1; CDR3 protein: CASSPIRDRGVEAFF; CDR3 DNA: TGTGCCAGCAGCCCCATCCGGGACAGGGGGGTCGAAGCTTTCTTT
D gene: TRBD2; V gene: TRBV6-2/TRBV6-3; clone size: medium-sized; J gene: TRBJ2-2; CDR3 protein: CASIPIGTSGHTGELFF; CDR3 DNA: TGTGCCAGCATCCCGATCGGGACTAGCGGGCACACCGGGGAGCTGTTTTTT
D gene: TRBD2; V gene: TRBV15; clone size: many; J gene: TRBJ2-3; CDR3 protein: CATSRVRGGRPTDTQYF; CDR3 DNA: TGTGCCACCAGCAGAGTACGGGGGGGACGTCCCACAGATACGCAGTATTTT
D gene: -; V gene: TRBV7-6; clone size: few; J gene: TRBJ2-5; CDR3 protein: CASSLEAGSYQETQYF; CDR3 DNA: TGTGCCAGCAGCTTAGAGGCCGGATCGTACCAAGAGACCCAGTACTTC
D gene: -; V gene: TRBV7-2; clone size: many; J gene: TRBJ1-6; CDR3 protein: CASRPDRSNSPLHF; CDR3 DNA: TGTGCCAGCAGGCCCGACAGAAGCAATTCACCCCTCCACTTT
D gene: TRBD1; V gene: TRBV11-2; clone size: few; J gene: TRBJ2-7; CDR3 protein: CASSPLPGQGNYEQYF; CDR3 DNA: TGTGCCAGCAGCCCACTCCCGGGACAGGGGAACTACGAGCAGTACTTC
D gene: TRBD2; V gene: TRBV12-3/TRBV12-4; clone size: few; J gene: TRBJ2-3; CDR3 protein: CASSASGVDTQYF; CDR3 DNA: TGTGCCAGCAGTGCTAGCGGGGTAGATACGCAGTATTTT
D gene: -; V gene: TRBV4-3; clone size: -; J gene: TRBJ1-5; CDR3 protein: CASSQGEGRNQPQHF; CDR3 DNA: TGCGCCAGCAGCCAAGGCGAAGGGCGTAATCAGCCCCAGCATTTT
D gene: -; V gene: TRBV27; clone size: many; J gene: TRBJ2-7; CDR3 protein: CASSHGPSYEQYF; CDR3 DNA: TGTGCCAGCAGCCATGGGCCGTCCTACGAGCAGTACTTC
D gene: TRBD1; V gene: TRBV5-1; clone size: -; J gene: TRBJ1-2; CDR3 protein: CASSLEDRGYGYTF; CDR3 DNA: TGCGCCAGCAGCTTGGAGGACAGGGGCTATGGCTACACCTTC
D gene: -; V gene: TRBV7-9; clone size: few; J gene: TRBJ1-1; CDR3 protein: CASSLALQGVKTEAFF; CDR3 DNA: TGTGCCAGCAGCTTAGCCTTACAAGGGGTGAAGACTGAAGCTTTCTTT
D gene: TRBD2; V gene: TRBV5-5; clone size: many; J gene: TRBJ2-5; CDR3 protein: CASSFGSGKWEETQYF; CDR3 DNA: TGTGCCAGCAGCTTCGGTAGCGGGAAATGGGAGGAGACCCAGTACTTC
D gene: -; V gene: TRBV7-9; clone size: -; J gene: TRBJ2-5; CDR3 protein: CASSPPSGTLQETQYF; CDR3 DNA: TGTGCCAGCAGCCCACCGAGCGGGACACTTCAAGAGACCCAGTACTTC
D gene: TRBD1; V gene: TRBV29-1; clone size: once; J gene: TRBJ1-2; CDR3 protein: CSDGQGGYTF; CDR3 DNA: TGCAGCGACGGACAGGGGGGCTACACCTTC
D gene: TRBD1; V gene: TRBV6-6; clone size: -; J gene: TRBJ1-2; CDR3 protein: CASSYGTATQNGYTF; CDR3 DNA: TGTGCCAGCAGTTACGGGACAGCCACCCAAAATGGCTACACCTTC